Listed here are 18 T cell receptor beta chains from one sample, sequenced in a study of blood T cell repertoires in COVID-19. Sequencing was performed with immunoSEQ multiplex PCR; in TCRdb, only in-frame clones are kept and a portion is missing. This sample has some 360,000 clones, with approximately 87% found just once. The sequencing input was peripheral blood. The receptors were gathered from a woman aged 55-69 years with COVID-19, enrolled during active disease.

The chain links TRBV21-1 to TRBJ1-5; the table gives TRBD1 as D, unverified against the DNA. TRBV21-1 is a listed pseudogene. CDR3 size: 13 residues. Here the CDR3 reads CASSEDSDQPQHF. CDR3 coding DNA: TGTGCCAGCAGCGAGGACAGTGATCAGCCCCAGCATTTT.

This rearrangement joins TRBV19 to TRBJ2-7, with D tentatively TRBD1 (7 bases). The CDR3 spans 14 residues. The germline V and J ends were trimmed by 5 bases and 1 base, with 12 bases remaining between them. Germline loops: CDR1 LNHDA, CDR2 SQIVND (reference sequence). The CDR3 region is CASSSGGGSYEQYF. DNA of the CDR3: TGTGCCAGTAGTTCAGGGGGAGGTTCCTACGAGCAGTACTTC. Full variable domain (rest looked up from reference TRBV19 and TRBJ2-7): DGGITQSPKYLFRKEGQNVTLSCEQNLNHDAMYWYRQDPGQGLRLIYYSQIVNDFQKGDIAEGYSVSREKKESFPLTVTSAQKNPTAFYLCASSSGGGSYEQYFGPGTRLTVT.

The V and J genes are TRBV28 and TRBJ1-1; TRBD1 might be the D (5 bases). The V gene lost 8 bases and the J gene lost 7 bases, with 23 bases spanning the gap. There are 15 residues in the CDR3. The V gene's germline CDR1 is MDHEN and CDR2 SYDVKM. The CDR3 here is CASQPGGSYLFEAFF. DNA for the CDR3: TGTGCCAGCCAACCCGGGGGGAGCTATCTCTTTGAAGCTTTCTTT.

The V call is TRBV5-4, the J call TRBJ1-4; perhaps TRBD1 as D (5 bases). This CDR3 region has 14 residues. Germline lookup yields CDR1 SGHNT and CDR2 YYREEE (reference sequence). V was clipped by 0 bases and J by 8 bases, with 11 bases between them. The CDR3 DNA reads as TGTGCCAGCAGCTTGGACAGGCTAGGGGAAAAACTGTTTTTT. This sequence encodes CASSLDRLGEKLFF.

DNA for the CDR3: TGCGCCAGCAGCTTGATTGGGGAGACCTACGAGCAGTACTTC. This encodes CASSLIGETYEQYF. The V and J genes are TRBV5-1 and TRBJ2-7; tentatively, D is TRBD2 (5 bases). Germline assignment: CDR1 SGHRS and CDR2 YFSETQ. The V end was cut by 1 base, the J end by 2 bases, with 10 bases between. The CDR3 consists of 14 residues. Based on the CDR3 plus reference TRBV5-1 and TRBJ2-7, the full variable domain is KAGVTQTPRYLIKTRGQQVTLSCSPISGHRSVSWYQQTPGQGLQFLFEYFSETQRNKGNFPGRFSGRQFSNSRSEMNVSTLELGDSALYLCASSLIGETYEQYFGPGTRLTVT.

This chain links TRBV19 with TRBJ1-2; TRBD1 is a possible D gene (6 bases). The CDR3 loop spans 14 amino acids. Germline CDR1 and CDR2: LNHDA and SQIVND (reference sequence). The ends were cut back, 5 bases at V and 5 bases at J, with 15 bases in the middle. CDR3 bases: TGTGCCAGTAGTTTGGGCCACAGGGAGTATGGCTACACCTTC. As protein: CASSLGHREYGYTF.

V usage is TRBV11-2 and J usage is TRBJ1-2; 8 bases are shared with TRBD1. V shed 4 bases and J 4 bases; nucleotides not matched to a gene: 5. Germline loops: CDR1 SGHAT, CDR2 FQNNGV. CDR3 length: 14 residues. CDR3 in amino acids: CASSSDRVRYGYTF. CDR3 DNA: TGTGCCAGCAGCTCGGACAGGGTGCGCTATGGCTACACCTTC.

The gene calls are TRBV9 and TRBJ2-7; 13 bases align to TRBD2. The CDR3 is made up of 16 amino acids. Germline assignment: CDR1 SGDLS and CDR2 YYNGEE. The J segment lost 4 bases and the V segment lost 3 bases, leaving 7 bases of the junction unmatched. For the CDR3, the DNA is TGTGCCAGCAGCGGTACTAGCGGGGGGGTAGGGTACGAGCAGTACTTC. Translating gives CASSGTSGGVGYEQYF.

The CDR3: CASSPRGQNEKLFF. CDR3 nucleotides: TGCGCCAGCAGCCCTAGGGGACAGAATGAAAAACTGTTTTTT. The chain carries TRBV5-1 and TRBJ1-4; TRBD1 agrees at 7 bases. The V gene's germline CDR1 is SGHRS and CDR2 YFSETQ. This CDR3 is 14 amino acids long. V lost 4 bases to trimming and J lost 5 bases; unmatched junction nucleotides: 5.

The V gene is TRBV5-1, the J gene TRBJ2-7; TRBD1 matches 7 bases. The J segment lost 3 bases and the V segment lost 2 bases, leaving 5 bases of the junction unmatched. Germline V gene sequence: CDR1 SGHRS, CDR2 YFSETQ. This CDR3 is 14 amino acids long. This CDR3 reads CASSLQGTIYEQYF. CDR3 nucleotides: TGCGCCAGCAGCTTACAGGGGACGATCTACGAGCAGTACTTC.

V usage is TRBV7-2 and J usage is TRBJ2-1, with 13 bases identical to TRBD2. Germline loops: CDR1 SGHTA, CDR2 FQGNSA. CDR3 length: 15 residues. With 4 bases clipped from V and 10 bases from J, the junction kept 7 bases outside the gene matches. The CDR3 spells CASSSRLAGGHEQFF. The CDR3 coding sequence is TGTGCCAGCAGCTCTAGACTAGCGGGGGGCCACGAGCAGTTCTTC.

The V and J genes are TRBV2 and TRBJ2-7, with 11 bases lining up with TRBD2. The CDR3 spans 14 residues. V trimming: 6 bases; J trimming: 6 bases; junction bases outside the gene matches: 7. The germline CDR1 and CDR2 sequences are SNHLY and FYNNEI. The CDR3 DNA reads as TGTGCCAGCAGGGTTAGCGGGGGGGCCTTCGAGCAGTACTTC. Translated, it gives CASRVSGGAFEQYF.

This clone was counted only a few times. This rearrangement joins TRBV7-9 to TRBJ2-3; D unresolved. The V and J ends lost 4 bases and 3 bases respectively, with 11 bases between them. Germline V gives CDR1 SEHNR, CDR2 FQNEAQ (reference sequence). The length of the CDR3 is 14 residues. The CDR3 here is CASSSSGGTDTQYF. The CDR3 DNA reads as TGTGCCAGCAGCTCATCGGGTGGAACAGATACGCAGTATTTT.

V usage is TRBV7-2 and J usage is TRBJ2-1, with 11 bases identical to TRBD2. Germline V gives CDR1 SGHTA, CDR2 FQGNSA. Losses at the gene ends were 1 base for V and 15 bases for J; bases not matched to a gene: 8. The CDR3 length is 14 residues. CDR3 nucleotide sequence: TGTGCCAGCAGCTTAGGTCGGACTAGCGGGCATCGGTTCTTC. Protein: CASSLGRTSGHRFF. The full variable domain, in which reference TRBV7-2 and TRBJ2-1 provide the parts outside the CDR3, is GAGVSQSPSNKVTEKGKDVELRCDPISGHTALYWYRQSLGQGLEFLIYFQGNSAPDKSGLPSDRFSAERTGGSVSTLTIQRTQQEDSAVYLCASSLGRTSGHRFFGPGTRLTVL.

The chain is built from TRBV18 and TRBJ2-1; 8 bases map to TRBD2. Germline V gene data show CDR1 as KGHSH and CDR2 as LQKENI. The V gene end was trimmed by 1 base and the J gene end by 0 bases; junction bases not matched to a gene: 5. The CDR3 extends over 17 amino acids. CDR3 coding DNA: TGTGCCAGCTCACCACGGACTAGCTCGGCCTCCTACAATGAGCAGTTCTTC. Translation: CASSPRTSSASYNEQFF.

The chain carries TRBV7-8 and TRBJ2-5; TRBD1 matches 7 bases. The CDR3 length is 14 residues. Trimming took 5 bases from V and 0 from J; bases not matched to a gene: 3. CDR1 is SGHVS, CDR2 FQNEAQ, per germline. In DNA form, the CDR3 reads TGTGCCAGCAGCCGGGGACAGCACCAAGAGACCCAGTACTTC. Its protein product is CASSRGQHQETQYF.

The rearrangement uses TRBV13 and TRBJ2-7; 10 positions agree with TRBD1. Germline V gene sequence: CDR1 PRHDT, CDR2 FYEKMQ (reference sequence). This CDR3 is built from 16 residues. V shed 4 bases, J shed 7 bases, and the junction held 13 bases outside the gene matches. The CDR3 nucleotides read TGTGCCAGCAGCTCAAGGGACAGGGGACAACGGGGGGAGCAGTACTTC. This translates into CASSSRDRGQRGEQYF.

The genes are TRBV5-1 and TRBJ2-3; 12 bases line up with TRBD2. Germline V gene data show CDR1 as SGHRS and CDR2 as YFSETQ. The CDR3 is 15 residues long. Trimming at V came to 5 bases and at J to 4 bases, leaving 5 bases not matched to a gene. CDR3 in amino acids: CASRVLAGGPDTQYF. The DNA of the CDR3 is TGCGCCAGCAGGGTACTAGCGGGGGGCCCAGATACGCAGTATTTT.